The 14 T cell receptor beta chains presented below share a single source sample, sequenced in a study of human T cells and chemical hapten exposure. TCRdb called the RACE reads again in MiXCR, with one record for every CDR3 protein. The data contain more than 80,000 distinct CDR3 sequences, roughly 12% of them singletons. The time point is: pre-sensitization, week 0. This sample's treatment: therapeutic diphenylcyclopropenone sensitization with weekly scalp DPC. The material sequenced was whole blood, taken in connection with sensitization to the hapten diphenylcyclopropenone (DPC). The receptors stem from a woman aged 45-59 years with alopecia areata. Some clones in this sample may be carry-over from other donors' samples.

The chain employs TRBV18 and TRBJ2-3; D might be TRBD1 (6 bases). V lost 3 bases to trimming and J lost 3 bases, with 16 bases between them. This CDR3 is 16 amino acids long. Germline V gene lookup returns CDR1 KGHSH and CDR2 LQKENI. The CDR3 reads CASSPPTGISTDTQYF. The CDR3, as DNA: TGTGCCAGCTCACCTCCGACAGGAATTAGTACAGATACGCAGTATTTT.

The V call is TRBV6-6, the J call TRBJ1-1; 7 bases map to TRBD1. CDR3 size: 12 residues. Germline CDR1 is MNHNY and CDR2 is SVGAGI (reference sequence). With 5 bases clipped from V and 7 bases from J, the junction kept 4 bases outside the gene matches. For the CDR3, the DNA is TGTGCCAGCAGTCAGGGGGGAGGTGAAGCTTTCTTT. The encoded protein is CASSQGGGEAFF.

This chain connects TRBV6-5 to TRBJ1-3, with a weak D call TRBD1 (5 bases). This CDR3 region has 16 residues. Deletions cut 4 bases from V and 4 bases from J, with 17 bases between. The germline V gene encodes CDR1 MNHEY and CDR2 SVGAGI. CDR3 region: CASSSPPGEYGNTIYF. The CDR3 DNA follows: TGTGCCAGCAGTTCCCCCCCGGGGGAGTACGGAAACACCATATATTTT.

The V gene is TRBV20-1, the J gene TRBJ1-1; possible D gene TRBD1, 6 bases. The germline V and J ends were trimmed by 3 bases and 0 bases, with 8 bases remaining between them. The CDR3 is made up of 13 amino acids. Germline CDR1 DFQATT, CDR2 SNEGSKA (reference sequence). The CDR3 DNA is TGCAGTGCTAGGGACAGCTTGAACACTGAAGCTTTCTTT. As protein: CSARDSLNTEAFF.

The chain joins TRBV5-4 to TRBJ1-1; no firm D call. Germline-derived CDR1 and CDR2 are SGHNT and YYREEE (reference sequence). The CDR3 is 14 amino acids. V was trimmed by 0 bases and J by 1 base, leaving 7 bases between them. CDR3 sequence: CASSLVAENTEAFF. CDR3 DNA sequence: TGTGCCAGCAGCTTGGTGGCGGAGAACACTGAAGCTTTCTTT.

This clonotype was observed a handful of times. The gene calls are TRBV28 and TRBJ2-1; 9 bases agree with TRBD1. V shed 6 bases and J 6 bases; nucleotides not matched to a gene: 9. Per germline, CDR1 MDHEN and CDR2 SYDVKM. CDR3 length equals 15 residues. CDR3 sequence reads: CASRPTGGRSNEQFF. For the CDR3, the DNA is TGTGCCAGCAGACCGACAGGGGGGCGCAGCAATGAGCAGTTCTTC.

The V and J genes are TRBV7-2 and TRBJ2-3; 9 bases fit TRBD2. The V gene's germline CDR1 is SGHTA and CDR2 FQGNSA. V was clipped by 4 bases and J by 4 bases; unmatched bases: 6. The CDR3 totals 15 residues. The CDR3 sequence: CASSYSGRISDTQYF. The CDR3 bases are TGTGCCAGCAGCTATAGCGGGAGAATCTCAGATACGCAGTATTTT.

This clonotype was observed many times. The chain uses TRBV5-1 and TRBJ2-7; TRBD1 matches 7 bases. The CDR3 extends over 14 amino acids. After removal of 6 bases from V and 5 bases from J, the junction contained 11 bases not matched to a gene. CDR1 is SGHRS, CDR2 YFSETQ, per germline. CDR3 sequence (DNA): TGCGCCAGCACCCACCTGACAGGGTCCAACGAGCAGTACTTC. Protein: CASTHLTGSNEQYF.

This clonotype was counted many times. The rearrangement joins TRBV10-3 to TRBJ2-6, with D unresolved. Trimming left V 8 bases short and J 0 bases short, with 8 bases between. The CDR3 is 14 amino acids. From germline, CDR1 is ENHRY and CDR2 SYGVKD. CDR3 loop: CAIGPSSGANVLTF. The CDR3 region has the DNA TGTGCCATCGGGCCGAGCTCTGGGGCCAACGTCCTGACTTTC.

About this clonotype itself: The germline gene is not matched at one end of the junction; a read error may be the cause. The chain recombines TRBV7-7 with TRBJ2-5, with D tentatively TRBD1 (6 bases). The CDR3 has 14 amino acids. Germline V CDR1 and CDR2: SSHAT, FNYEAQ (reference sequence). CDR3 nucleotides: TGTGCTAGCAGCTTACGGCCGGGTGTGGGGGCTCAGTACTTC. Protein product: CASSLRPGVGAQYF.

This clonotype was detected only a few times. V usage is TRBV6-4 and J usage is TRBJ2-2; the D gene could be TRBD1 or TRBD2 (5 bases each). Looked up from germline, CDR1 is MRHNA and CDR2 is SNTAGT. The CDR3 contains 14 residues. V was trimmed by 5 bases and J by 7 bases, leaving 14 bases between them. The CDR3 nucleotides read TGTGCCAGCAGTATGGGGGTCCAGTACGGGGAGCTGTTTTTT. This codes for CASSMGVQYGELFF.

There are a few counts of this clonotype. The V and J genes are TRBV29-1 and TRBJ2-7; D is unclear. The CDR3 has 12 amino acids. V lost 3 bases, J lost 4 bases, and 10 bases lay in between. The germline CDR1 and CDR2 sequences are SQVTM and ANQGSEA. This CDR3 is CSVDAPGYEQYF. CDR3 in DNA: TGCAGCGTTGATGCCCCAGGATACGAGCAGTACTTC.

This clonotype appeared many times. This sequence joins TRBV19 and TRBJ2-1; tentatively, D is TRBD1 or TRBD2 (5 bases each). The germline V gene encodes CDR1 LNHDA and CDR2 SQIVND (reference sequence). V was shortened by 6 bases and J by 4 bases, with 13 bases between the two germline ends. The CDR3 has 14 amino acids. CDR3 residues: CASRRRDAYNEQFF. The CDR3 DNA is TGTGCCAGTAGACGTAGGGACGCTTACAATGAGCAGTTCTTC.

This CDR3 is CASSYSGLLTDTQYF. The CDR3 DNA follows: TGTGCCAGCAGTTACTCGGGACTCCTCACAGATACGCAGTATTTT. This sequence joins TRBV6-6 and TRBJ2-3; the D gene is possibly TRBD2 (6 bases). The germline V gene has CDR1 MNHNY and CDR2 SVGAGI (reference sequence). V gave up 0 bases and J gave up 2 bases, with 9 bases separating them. The CDR3 runs 15 residues.